This T cell receptor beta chain came from a study of monozygotic twins with inflammatory bowel disease. The UMIs contained a 6-nucleotide sample barcode. They were added by template switching during cDNA synthesis. From its re-call of the 5' RACE reads, TCRdb lists each CDR3 protein once, without DNA. The clone table shows approximately 400,000 distinct CDR3 sequences, with the ten largest holding 2.4%. CDR1 is DFQATT and CDR2 is SNEGSKA in the germline V gene (reference sequence). The CDR3 extends over 14 amino acids. The material sequenced was blood. The J gene is TRBJ1-1, the V gene TRBV20-1; lacking DNA, the TRBD1 call made by TCRdb goes unchecked. The origin of this receptor is a human donor with ulcerative colitis or Crohn's disease, or a healthy co-twin of an affected twin (not recorded which). The CDR3 loop reads CSARLGGKDTEAFF.